This T cell receptor beta chain was captured by sequencing in a study of CD8 T cells in Susac syndrome. Reverse transcription of roughly 0.5 to 1 ug RNA was carried out with random hexamers. Multiplex immunoSEQ PCR targeted 54 Vbeta and 13 Jbeta TCR beta segments. TCRdb reprocessed the immunoSEQ multiplex PCR reads with MiXCR, giving one entry per CDR3 protein. The table lists about 140,000 distinct CDR3 sequences, 95% of them singletons. Points on this clonotype: Its antigen remains unidentified.

General observations from the study: It was in TEMRA cells and active patients that Susac CD8+ clonal expansion peaked.

CDR1 is SGHAT, CDR2 FQNNGV, per germline. V lost 3 bases to trimming and J lost 10 bases, with 10 bases between them. This CDR3 comprises 12 residues. Sequences were obtained from CD8+ T cells from PBMCs. The TCR was taken from a human donor with Susac syndrome. This rearrangement joins TRBV11-2 to TRBJ2-1; D not resolved. CDR3 region: CASSFLPSEQFF. In nucleotides, the CDR3 is TGTGCCAGCAGCTTCCTGCCGAGCGAGCAGTTCTTC. The variable domain in full, completed from reference TRBV11-2 and TRBJ2-1, reads EAGVAQSPRYKIIEKRQSVAFWCNPISGHATLYWYQQILGQGPKLLIQFQNNGVVDDSQLPKDRFSAERLKGVDSTLKIQPAKLEDSAVYLCASSFLPSEQFFGPGTRLTVL.